This T cell receptor beta chain comes out of a study of T cell changes during pregnancy in multiple sclerosis (dated by TCRdb to about 2019). Broadly, across the study: The study looked at changes in the T cell repertoire across pregnancy in women with multiple sclerosis.

In the case of this clone: It has no known antigen specificity. No much larger clone is present one base from it, and per-base qualities are unavailable.

CDR1 and CDR2 are read off the germline V gene as SGHRS and YFSETQ. The CDR3 goes from the cysteine to the phenylalanine over 13 residues. The read is trimmed to its CDR3 DNA, 39 bases read in frame from base 1. Trimming takes 0 bases from V and 1 base from J, and the germline ends sit 3 bases apart. Library preparation was by the immunoSEQ multiplex PCR assay. In its TCRdb copy, this immuneACCESS table keeps in-frame sequences only and misses some clones. Where compared with another copy, unresolved V genes explain less than half of these, and the others have no known cause. A total of roughly 47,000 clones appear in this sample, about 89% of them only once. The ten top clones hold roughly 1.2% of the sample.

The chain is encoded by TRBV5-1 joined to TRBJ2-3, with the D gene uncertain. This material consisted of CD4+ T cells from peripheral blood mononuclear cells, taken after pregnancy. The clonotype comes from a female donor with multiple sclerosis, enrolled in a pregnancy study. The CDR3 protein sequence reads: CASSLGGTDTQYF. The DNA sequence is as follows: TGCGCCAGCAGCTTGGGCGGCACAGATACGCAGTATTTT.